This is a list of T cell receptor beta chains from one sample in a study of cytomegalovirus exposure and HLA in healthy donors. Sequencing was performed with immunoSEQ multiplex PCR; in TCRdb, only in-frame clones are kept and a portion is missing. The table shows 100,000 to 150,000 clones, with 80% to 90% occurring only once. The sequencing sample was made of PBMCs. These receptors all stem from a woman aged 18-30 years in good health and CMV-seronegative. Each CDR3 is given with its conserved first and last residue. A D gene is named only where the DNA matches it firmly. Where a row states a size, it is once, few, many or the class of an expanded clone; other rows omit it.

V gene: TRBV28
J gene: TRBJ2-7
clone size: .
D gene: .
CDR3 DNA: TGTGCCAGCACAGCCCCAGGCCCATCCTACGAGCAGTACTTC
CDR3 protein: CASTAPGPSYEQYF

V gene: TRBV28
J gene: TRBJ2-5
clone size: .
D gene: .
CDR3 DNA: TGTGCCAGCAGTTTGGGGGGTCAAGAGACCCAGTACTTC
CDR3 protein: CASSLGGQETQYF

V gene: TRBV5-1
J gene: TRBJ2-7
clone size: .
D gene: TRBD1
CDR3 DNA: TGCGCCAGCAGCTTGAGAACAGGGGGAACTAACGAGCAGTACTTC
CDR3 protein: CASSLRTGGTNEQYF

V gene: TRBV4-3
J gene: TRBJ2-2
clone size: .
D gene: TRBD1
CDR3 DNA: TGCGCCAGCAGCCCCCACCGGACAGGGACCGGGGAGCTGTTTTTT
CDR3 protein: CASSPHRTGTGELFF

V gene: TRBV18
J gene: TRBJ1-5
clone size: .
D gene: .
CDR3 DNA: TGTGCCAGCTCACCAGGGGCTCTGTTCGAGAATCAGCCCCAGCATTTT
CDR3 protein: CASSPGALFENQPQHF

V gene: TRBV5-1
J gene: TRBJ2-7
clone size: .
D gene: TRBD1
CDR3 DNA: TGCGCCAGCAGCCCCGGACAGGGGATAGACTACGAGCAGTACTTC
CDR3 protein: CASSPGQGIDYEQYF

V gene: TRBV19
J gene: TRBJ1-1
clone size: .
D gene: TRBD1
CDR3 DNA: TGTGCCAGTAGTATGGGACAGATAACTTTCTTT
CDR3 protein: CASSMGQITFF

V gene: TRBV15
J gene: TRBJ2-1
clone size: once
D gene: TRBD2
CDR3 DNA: TGTGCCACCAGCAGAGGACTAGCGGGACTCTACAATGAGCAGTTCTTC
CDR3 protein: CATSRGLAGLYNEQFF

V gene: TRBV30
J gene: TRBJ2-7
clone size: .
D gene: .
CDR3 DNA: TGTGCCTGGAGTCCAGGGGACGAGCAGTACTTC
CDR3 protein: CAWSPGDEQYF

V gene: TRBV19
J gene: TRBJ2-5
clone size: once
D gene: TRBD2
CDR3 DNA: TGTGCCAGTAGTCCCCGGGGAGCGGGGGATGAGACCCAGTACTTC
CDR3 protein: CASSPRGAGDETQYF

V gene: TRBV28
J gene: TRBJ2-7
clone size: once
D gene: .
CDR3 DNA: TGTGCCAGCAGCCCTCCGAGCGTCTCCTACGAGCAGTACTTC
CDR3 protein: CASSPPSVSYEQYF

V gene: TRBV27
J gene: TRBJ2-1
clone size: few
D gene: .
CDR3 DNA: TGTGCCAGCAGTCAGACTAGACATGAGCAGTTCTTC
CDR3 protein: CASSQTRHEQFF

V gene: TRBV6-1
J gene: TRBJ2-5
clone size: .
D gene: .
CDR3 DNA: TGTGCCAGCAGTGAAGTACTGGGGGCGGGAGAGACCCAGTACTTC
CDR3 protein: CASSEVLGAGETQYF

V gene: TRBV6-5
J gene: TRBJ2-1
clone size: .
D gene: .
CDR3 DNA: TGTGCCAGCAGTTACTCGGGCTCCCTCGCTCGCTATGAGCAGTTCTTC
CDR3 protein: CASSYSGSLARYEQFF

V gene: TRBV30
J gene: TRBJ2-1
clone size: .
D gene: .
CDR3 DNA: TGTGCCTGGAGAGTGGGGGGAAAAGGGTTACATGAGCAGTTCTTC
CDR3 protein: CAWRVGGKGLHEQFF

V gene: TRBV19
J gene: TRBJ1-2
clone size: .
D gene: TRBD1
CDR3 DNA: TGTGCCAGTATGGGTCCGGGACAGATGTTCGTTTTTTTC
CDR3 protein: CASMGPGQMFVFF

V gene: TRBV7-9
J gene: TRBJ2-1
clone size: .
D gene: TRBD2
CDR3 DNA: TGTGCCAGCAGCAGTAGCGGGAGTCTGTTCAATGAGCAGTTCTTC
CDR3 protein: CASSSSGSLFNEQFF

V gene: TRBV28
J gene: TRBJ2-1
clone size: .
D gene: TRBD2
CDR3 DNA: TGTGCCAGCAGAATACAAGGGACTAGCGGGATCCTGTTCTTC
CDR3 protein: CASRIQGTSGILFF

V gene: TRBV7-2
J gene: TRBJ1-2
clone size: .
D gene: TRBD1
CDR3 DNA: TGTGCCAGCAGCCCCGGGACAGTAAGCCTAGCGAGTGGCTACACCTTC
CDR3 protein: CASSPGTVSLASGYTF